These 23 T cell receptor beta chains came from one sample sequenced in a study of blood T cell repertoires in COVID-19. The repertoire was sequenced with immunoSEQ multiplex PCR; TCRdb's copy has only in-frame clones and lacks some. The repertoire holds about 130,000 clones, with 75% to 90% as singletons. Sequenced: PBMCs or T cells enriched from blood (not recorded which). Receptors originate from a man in his fifties who had recovered from COVID-19.

The genes are TRBV11-3 and TRBJ2-7; perhaps TRBD2 as D (6 bases). The CDR3 length is 14 residues. Trimming shortened V by 1 base and J by 2 bases, and 9 bases separated the two germline ends. Germline lookup yields CDR1 SGHNT and CDR2 YENEEA. In DNA, the CDR3 is TGTGCCAGCAGCTTAGCGGGAGTAACCTACGAGCAGTACTTC. Residues: CASSLAGVTYEQYF.

The sample holds one count of this clone. The V and J genes are TRBV6-5 and TRBJ2-1; 11 nucleotides align to TRBD2. From germline, CDR1 is MNHEY and CDR2 SVGAGI. This CDR3 contains 15 residues. J gave up 6 bases and V 2 bases, and 3 bases lay outside the gene matches. The CDR3 loop reads CASSYTSGSGNEQFF. In nucleotides, the CDR3 is TGTGCCAGCAGTTACACTAGCGGGAGCGGCAATGAGCAGTTCTTC.

The chain has TRBV27 and TRBJ1-6; D perhaps matches TRBD1 (6 bases). The germline gives CDR1 MNHEY, CDR2 SMNVEV (reference sequence). Trimming removed 9 bases at V and 3 bases at J, with 9 bases between. CDR3 length: 13 amino acids. CDR3 in DNA: TGTGCCAGTACAGGGAACTATAATTCACCCCTCCACTTT. Translation gives CASTGNYNSPLHF.

This chain connects TRBV21-1 to TRBJ2-1; TRBD2, as called in the table, went unchecked against the DNA. TRBV21-1 is classified as a pseudogene. The CDR3 is 15 amino acids. CDR3 residues: CASSPHSGRAYEQFF. The CDR3 region has the DNA TGTGCCAGCAGCCCGCATAGCGGGAGGGCCTATGAGCAGTTCTTC.

This chain links TRBV21-1 with TRBJ2-7; whether TRBD1, the table's D call, matches the DNA was not checked. TRBV21-1 is classified as a pseudogene. The CDR3 extends over 15 amino acids. CDR3 nucleotides: TGTGCCAGCAGCGGCCGGGACAGAAAACCCTACGAGCAGTACTTC. This gives the protein CASSGRDRKPYEQYF.

This clone was counted a single time. J is TRBJ1-4 and V is TRBV6-2 or TRBV6-3, with D unresolved. The CDR3 is made up of 13 amino acids. Germline V CDR1 and CDR2: MNHEY, SVGEGT. V dropped 2 bases and J dropped 6 bases, with 7 bases sitting between them. The CDR3 DNA reads as TGTGCCAGCAGTTACGTCGGGGATGAAAAACTGTTTTTT. Translated, it gives CASSYVGDEKLFF.

This chain connects TRBV5-1 to TRBJ2-1; 10 bases line up with TRBD2. J was trimmed by 6 bases and V by 0 bases; bases with no gene match: 3. Per germline, CDR1 SGHRS and CDR2 YFSETQ. The CDR3 spans 15 residues. The CDR3 DNA reads TGCGCCAGCAGCTTGGTAGTAGCGGGGGGCAATGAGCAGTTCTTC. Translating it yields CASSLVVAGGNEQFF.

The chain joins TRBV2 to TRBJ1-2; 9 bases align to TRBD1. The CDR3 extends over 14 amino acids. Germline V gives CDR1 SNHLY, CDR2 FYNNEI. The V segment lost 1 base and the J segment 8 bases; nucleotides outside the gene matches: 5. The DNA for the CDR3 is TGTGCCAGCAGTGAAGAGGGACAGGGACAAGGCTACACCTTC. It is translated as CASSEEGQGQGYTF.

The rearrangement uses TRBV5-4 and TRBJ2-5; D is unclear. This CDR3 is 14 amino acids long. Looked up from germline, CDR1 is SGHNT and CDR2 is YYREEE (reference sequence). The ends were cut back, 1 base at V and 2 bases at J, with 9 bases in the middle. CDR3 DNA: TGTGCCAGCAGCTTGTCGGGTAATCAAGAGACCCAGTACTTC. Translation gives CASSLSGNQETQYF.

The chain recombines TRBV5-5 with TRBJ1-2; D possibly corresponds to TRBD1 (6 bases). Trimming removed 6 bases from V and 8 bases from J, with 17 bases in between. This CDR3 contains 13 residues. Germline V lookup: CDR1 SGHKS, CDR2 YYEKEE (reference sequence). Here the CDR3 DNA reads TGTGCCAGCACCGGGGGGCCCATTCTAGGCTACACCTTC. Protein: CASTGGPILGYTF.

The chain joins TRBV7-2 to TRBJ2-3; D is unclear. Trimming removed 5 bases at V and 0 bases at J, with 12 bases between. CDR3 size: 15 residues. Germline V gene data show CDR1 as SGHTA and CDR2 as FQGNSA. The CDR3 bases are TGTGCCAGCAGCCCCCGTTTCCAGAGCACAGATACGCAGTATTTT. This encodes CASSPRFQSTDTQYF.

V gene TRBV7-9 combines with J gene TRBJ2-1; 14 bases map to TRBD2. Germline CDR1 reads SEHNR; CDR2 reads FQNEAQ (reference sequence). V dropped 5 bases and J dropped 7; count of bases not matched to a gene: 10. CDR3 length: 17 amino acids. The CDR3 protein is CASSLPKTSGGANEQFF. The CDR3 DNA reads as TGTGCCAGCAGCCTCCCGAAGACTAGCGGGGGGGCGAATGAGCAGTTCTTC.

The J gene is TRBJ2-1, the V gene TRBV5-1; D uncertain. The CDR3 is 13 residues long. Trimming left V 3 bases short and J 10 bases short, with 14 bases between. Per germline, CDR1 SGHRS and CDR2 YFSETQ. CDR3: CASSSPTRGEQFF. The CDR3 nucleotides read TGCGCCAGCAGCTCCCCTACCCGAGGAGAGCAGTTCTTC.

The chain uses TRBV7-2 and TRBJ1-2; possible D gene TRBD1, 5 bases. V lost 1 base and J 8 bases, leaving 14 bases between the germline ends. There are 14 residues in the CDR3. Germline CDR1 is SGHTA and CDR2 is FQGNSA. The CDR3 region is CASSLDQGGDGYTF. In DNA form, the CDR3 reads TGTGCCAGCAGCTTAGACCAGGGCGGGGACGGCTACACCTTC. Full variable domain (missing parts from reference TRBV7-2 and TRBJ1-2): GAGVSQSPSNKVTEKGKDVELRCDPISGHTALYWYRQSLGQGLEFLIYFQGNSAPDKSGLPSDRFSAERTGGSVSTLTIQRTQQEDSAVYLCASSLDQGGDGYTFGSGTRLTVV.

The J gene is TRBJ1-2, the V gene TRBV7-3; 9 nucleotides agree with TRBD1. The CDR3 has 15 residues. Germline V gene data show CDR1 as SGHTA and CDR2 as FQGTGA. V was pared by 5 bases and J by 6 bases, with 10 bases of the junction left unmatched. The CDR3 bases are TGTGCCAGCAGCGTAGCTCGGGACAGGGCCCATGGCTACACCTTC. Amino acids: CASSVARDRAHGYTF.

V usage is TRBV19 and J usage is TRBJ2-2; perhaps TRBD1 as D (6 bases). Germline CDR1 and CDR2: LNHDA and SQIVND (reference sequence). The CDR3 runs to 17 residues. V gave up 4 bases and J gave up 3 bases, with 18 bases separating them. CDR3: CASSKGVGRGYTGELFF. DNA for the CDR3: TGTGCCAGTAGTAAGGGAGTGGGCAGGGGATACACCGGGGAGCTGTTTTTT. Based on the CDR3 plus reference TRBV19 and TRBJ2-2, the full variable domain is DGGITQSPKYLFRKEGQNVTLSCEQNLNHDAMYWYRQDPGQGLRLIYYSQIVNDFQKGDIAEGYSVSREKKESFPLTVTSAQKNPTAFYLCASSKGVGRGYTGELFFGEGSRLTVL.

The rearrangement joins TRBV15 to TRBJ1-1, with a weak D call TRBD1 (6 bases). Per germline, CDR1 LNHNV and CDR2 YYDKDF (reference sequence). The CDR3 consists of 14 residues. V lost 4 bases and J 3 bases, leaving 12 bases between the germline ends. As DNA, the CDR3 is TGTGCCACCAGCACCCTGAGGGGGTACACTGAAGCTTTCTTT. Encoded protein: CATSTLRGYTEAFF.

The J gene is TRBJ1-1, the V gene TRBV5-1, with D maybe TRBD1 (5 bases). This CDR3 spans 14 amino acids. Deletions cut 1 base from V and 2 bases from J, with 9 bases between. CDR1 SGHRS and CDR2 YFSETQ come from the germline V gene. The CDR3 spells CASSLTGINTEAFF. DNA for the CDR3: TGCGCCAGCAGCTTGACAGGAATTAACACTGAAGCTTTCTTT.

The genes are TRBV5-1 and TRBJ1-5; D might be TRBD1 (6 bases). This CDR3 comprises 19 residues. Germline-derived CDR1 and CDR2 are SGHRS and YFSETQ. Trimming shortened V by 0 bases and J by 0 bases, and 19 bases separated the two germline ends. The CDR3 protein is CASSLVRVQGQYSNQPQHF. As DNA, the CDR3 is TGCGCCAGCAGCTTGGTACGCGTCCAGGGACAATATAGCAATCAGCCCCAGCATTTT.

This chain joins TRBV6-2 or TRBV6-3 and TRBJ1-1; no definite D call. The CDR3 loop spans 14 amino acids. Germline lookup yields CDR1 MNHEY and CDR2 SVGEGT. The ends were cut back, 2 bases at V and 2 bases at J, with 9 bases in the middle. Here the CDR3 reads CASSYQQINTEAFF. Written as DNA, the CDR3 is TGTGCCAGCAGTTACCAACAGATCAACACTGAAGCTTTCTTT.

V gene TRBV18 combines with J gene TRBJ1-3; D remains ambiguous. Germline V CDR1 and CDR2: KGHSH, LQKENI. The CDR3 covers 14 residues. Trimming pared 7 bases from V and 0 bases from J, leaving 10 bases between. CDR3: CASFPVPSGNTIYF. DNA of the CDR3: TGTGCCAGCTTCCCTGTTCCCTCTGGAAACACCATATATTTT.

The gene calls are TRBV5-1 and TRBJ1-1, with 9 bases fitting TRBD1. Germline assignment: CDR1 SGHRS and CDR2 YFSETQ. J gave up 0 bases and V 4 bases, and 7 bases lay outside the gene matches. The CDR3 is made up of 16 amino acids. In DNA, the CDR3 is TGCGCCAGCAGCCCGGGTGGGACAGGGATGAACACTGAAGCTTTCTTT. Protein sequence: CASSPGGTGMNTEAFF.

The rearrangement joins TRBV27 to TRBJ2-1; a weak D match, TRBD1 (6 bases). Per germline, CDR1 MNHEY and CDR2 SMNVEV (reference sequence). Trimming removed 6 bases from V and 0 bases from J, with 21 bases in between. The CDR3 is 18 residues long. The CDR3 sequence is CASSRGTGWGSSYNEQFF. CDR3 nucleotides: TGTGCCAGCAGCCGAGGAACAGGGTGGGGTAGCTCCTACAATGAGCAGTTCTTC.